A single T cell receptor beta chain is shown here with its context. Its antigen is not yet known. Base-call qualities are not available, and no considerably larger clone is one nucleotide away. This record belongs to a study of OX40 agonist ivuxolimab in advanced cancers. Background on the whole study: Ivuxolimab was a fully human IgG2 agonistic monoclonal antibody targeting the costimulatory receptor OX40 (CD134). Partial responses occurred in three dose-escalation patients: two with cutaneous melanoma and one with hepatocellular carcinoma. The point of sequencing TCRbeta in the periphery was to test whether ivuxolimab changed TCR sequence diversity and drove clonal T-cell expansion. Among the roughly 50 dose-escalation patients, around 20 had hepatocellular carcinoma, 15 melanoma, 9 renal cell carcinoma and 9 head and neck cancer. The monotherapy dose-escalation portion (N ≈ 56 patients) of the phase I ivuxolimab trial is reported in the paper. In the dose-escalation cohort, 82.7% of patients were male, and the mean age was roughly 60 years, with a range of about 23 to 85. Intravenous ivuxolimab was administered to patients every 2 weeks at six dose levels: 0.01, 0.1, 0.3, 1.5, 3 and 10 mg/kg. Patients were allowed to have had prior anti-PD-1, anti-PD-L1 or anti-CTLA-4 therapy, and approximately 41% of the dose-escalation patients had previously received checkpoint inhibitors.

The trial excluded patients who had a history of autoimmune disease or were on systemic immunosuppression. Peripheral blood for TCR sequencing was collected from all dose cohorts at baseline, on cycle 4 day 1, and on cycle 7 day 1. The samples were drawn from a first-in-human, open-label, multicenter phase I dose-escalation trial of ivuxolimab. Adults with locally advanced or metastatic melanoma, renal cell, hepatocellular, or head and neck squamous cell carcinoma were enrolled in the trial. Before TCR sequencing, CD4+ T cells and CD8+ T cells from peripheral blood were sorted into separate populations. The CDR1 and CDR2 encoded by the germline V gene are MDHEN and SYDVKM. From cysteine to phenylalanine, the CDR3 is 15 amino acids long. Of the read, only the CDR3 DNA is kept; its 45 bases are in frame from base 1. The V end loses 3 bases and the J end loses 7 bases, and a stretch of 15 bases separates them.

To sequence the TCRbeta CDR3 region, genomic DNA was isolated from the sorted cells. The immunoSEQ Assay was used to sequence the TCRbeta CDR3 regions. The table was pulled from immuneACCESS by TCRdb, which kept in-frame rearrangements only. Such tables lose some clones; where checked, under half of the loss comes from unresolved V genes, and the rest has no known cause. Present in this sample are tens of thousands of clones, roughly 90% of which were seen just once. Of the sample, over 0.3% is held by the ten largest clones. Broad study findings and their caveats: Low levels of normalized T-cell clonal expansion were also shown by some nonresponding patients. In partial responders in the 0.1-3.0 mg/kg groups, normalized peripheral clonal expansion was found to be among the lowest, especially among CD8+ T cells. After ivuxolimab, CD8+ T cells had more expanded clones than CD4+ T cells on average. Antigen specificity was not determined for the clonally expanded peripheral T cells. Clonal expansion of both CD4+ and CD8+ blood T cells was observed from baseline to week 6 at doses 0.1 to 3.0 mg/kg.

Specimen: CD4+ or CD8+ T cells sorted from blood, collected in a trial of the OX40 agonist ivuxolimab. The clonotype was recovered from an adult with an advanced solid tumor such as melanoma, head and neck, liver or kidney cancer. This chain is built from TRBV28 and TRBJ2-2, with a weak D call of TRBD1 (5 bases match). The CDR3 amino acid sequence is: CASSLRRVVGGELFF. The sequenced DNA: TGTGCCAGCAGTTTGCGCAGGGTAGTAGGCGGGGAGCTGTTTTTT.